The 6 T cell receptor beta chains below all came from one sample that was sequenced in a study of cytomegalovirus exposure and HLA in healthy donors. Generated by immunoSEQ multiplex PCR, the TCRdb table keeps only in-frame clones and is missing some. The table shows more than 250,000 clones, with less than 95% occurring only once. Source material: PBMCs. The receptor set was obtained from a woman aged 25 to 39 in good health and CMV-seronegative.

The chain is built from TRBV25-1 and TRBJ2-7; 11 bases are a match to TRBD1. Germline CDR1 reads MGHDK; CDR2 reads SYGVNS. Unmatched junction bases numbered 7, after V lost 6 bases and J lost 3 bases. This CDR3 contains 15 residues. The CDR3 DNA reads TGTGCCAGCAGCCACCCGGGACAGGGGGTCTACGAGCAGTACTTC. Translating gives CASSHPGQGVYEQYF.

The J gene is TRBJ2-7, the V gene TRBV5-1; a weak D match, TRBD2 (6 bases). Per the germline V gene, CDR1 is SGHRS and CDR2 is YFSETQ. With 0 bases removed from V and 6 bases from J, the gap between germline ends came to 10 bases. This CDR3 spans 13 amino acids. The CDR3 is CASSLELAREQYF. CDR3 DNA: TGCGCCAGCAGCTTGGAACTAGCCCGCGAGCAGTACTTC.

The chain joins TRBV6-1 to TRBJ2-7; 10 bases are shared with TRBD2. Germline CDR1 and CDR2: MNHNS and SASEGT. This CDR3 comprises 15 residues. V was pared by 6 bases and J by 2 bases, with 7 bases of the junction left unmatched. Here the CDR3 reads CASRQGTSVAYEQYF. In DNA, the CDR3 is TGTGCCAGCAGGCAGGGGACTAGCGTCGCCTACGAGCAGTACTTC.

The CDR3 DNA sequence: TGCAGCGGGGGGCTGGCTAGCGGGGACTACAATGAGCAGTTCTTC. It translates to CSGGLASGDYNEQFF. V and J are TRBV29-1 and TRBJ2-1, with 9 nucleotides matching TRBD2. The V gene's germline CDR1 is SQVTM and CDR2 ANQGSEA. J lost 3 bases, V lost 7 bases, and 10 bases had no gene match. The CDR3 consists of 15 residues.

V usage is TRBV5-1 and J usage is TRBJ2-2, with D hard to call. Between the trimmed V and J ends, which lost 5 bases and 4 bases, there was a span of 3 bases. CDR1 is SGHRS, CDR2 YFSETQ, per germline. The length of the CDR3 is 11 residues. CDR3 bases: TGCGCCAGCAGTATCACCGGGGAGCTGTTTTTT. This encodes CASSITGELFF.

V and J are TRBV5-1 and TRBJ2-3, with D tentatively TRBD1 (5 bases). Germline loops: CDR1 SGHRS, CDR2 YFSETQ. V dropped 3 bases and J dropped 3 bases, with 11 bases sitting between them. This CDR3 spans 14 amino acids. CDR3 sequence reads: CASSYPQGTDTQYF. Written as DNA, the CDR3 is TGCGCCAGCAGCTATCCGCAGGGAACAGATACGCAGTATTTT. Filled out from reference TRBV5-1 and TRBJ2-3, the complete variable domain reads KAGVTQTPRYLIKTRGQQVTLSCSPISGHRSVSWYQQTPGQGLQFLFEYFSETQRNKGNFPGRFSGRQFSNSRSEMNVSTLELGDSALYLCASSYPQGTDTQYFGPGTRLTVL.